One TCR beta chain is described in this entry. This clone was found a few times. There is no known antigen for this receptor. Read coverage stops 3 residues before the CDR3 terminus; the germline J gene supplies the remainder. The CDR3 measures 14 amino acids from cysteine to phenylalanine. The DNA shown is the part of the CDR3 that was read: 33 bases, in frame from base 1. Cut back by 5 bases and 4 bases, the V and J ends lie 14 bases apart. The germline V gene provides CDR1 SGHNT and CDR2 YENEEA. Equivalent amounts of genomic DNA from CVID and control samples were used as sequencing input. For every sample, a 60 bp segment covering the rearranged TCRbeta CDR3 region was amplified and then sequenced. The immunoSEQ assay, a bias-corrected multiplex PCR combined with high-throughput sequencing, was used to amplify TCRbeta. From the authors' description of their analysis: Every unique nucleotide sequence was considered a clone and was annotated with V, D and J genes, copy number and frequency. Sequences were labeled productive if in frame, and non-productive if out of frame or containing stop codons. As previously described, clonality was computed from Shannon's entropy. Mean CDR3 Kyte-Doolittle hydropathy was derived from the predicted amino acid sequences of productive clones. Scaled V gene usage was hierarchically clustered using Manhattan distance and complete linkage with the R hclust function. Sharing of clones by CDR3 amino acid sequence was evaluated through resampling of 12 repertoires per group over 100 rounds. The repertoires were screened for approximately 72 published EBV-specific TCRbeta sequences and around 250 published CMV-specific TCRbeta sequences. Two CVID samples yielding fewer than 10,000 sequences were excluded from analysis, leaving over 35 CVID repertoires. TCRdb stores this immuneACCESS table with in-frame sequences only. Part of the clones is absent; in the studies checked, under half of the shortfall reflects unresolved V genes, and no reason is known for the rest. V, J and clone size are those of that table, while D and trimming were read from the DNA. The table for this sample lists roughly 30,000 clones, none of them counted only once. The ten largest clones capture 3.5% to 4.5% of the sample.

Most CVID patients and most healthy controls were of Caucasian heritage. Heparinized peripheral whole blood samples of about 5 to 8.5 ml were collected from each donor. Genomic DNA from adults with common variable immune deficiency (CVID) and from healthy adult controls was used to sequence TCRbeta CDR3 repertoires. A total of some 22 healthy adult volunteers (around 12 female and approximately 10 male; age range roughly 23 to 66 years, mean age about 34) were included in the control group. Diluted blood was subjected to density centrifugation over Hypaque 1077 or Ficoll-Paque for isolation of peripheral blood mononuclear cells. Unsorted mononuclear cells served as the source of genomic DNA, which was extracted either by Qiagen column purification or by a centrifugation-based method. This sample was taken from a study of T cell clonality in common variable immunodeficiency (dated by TCRdb to between 2015 and 2017).

General conclusions and limits of the study: CVID TCRbeta sequences reportedly showed fewer deletions and N-nucleotide insertions and lacked highly modified clones with 13 or more V deletions. Healthy controls shared more TCRbeta clones with each other than CVID subjects shared among themselves (p < 0.0001). It was noted by the authors that sequencing of the repertoires of T cell subpopulations would be needed to clarify the cause of the increased clonality in CVID. TCRbeta clonality was higher in CVID subjects than in healthy controls (t-test p = 0.018), and the increase was most characteristic of about a third of subjects. Correlations between repertoire features and clinical complications were limited by patient heterogeneity within the CVID cohort. Despite equal DNA input, controls averaged approximately 84,000 unique sequences per sample versus around 30,000 in CVID samples.

The receptor's source is a person between 18 and 70 years old in good health. This chain joins TRBV11-3 to TRBJ1-2; TRBD1 is a possible D gene, resting on 5 matching bases. The sample taken for sequencing was peripheral blood mononuclear cells. The part of the CDR3 DNA that was read is TGTGCCAGCAGCAGCTCAGGGCAGATCTATGGC. This gives the protein CASSSSGQIYG. The CDR3 in its entirety is CASSSSGQIYGYTF.